The text below deals with one TCR beta chain. Antigen specificity is unknown. The data were obtained in a study of radiation and T cells in renal cell carcinoma. Study outcomes and limitations: From baseline, blood top tumor clonotypes peaked at 2 weeks post-radiation. Baseline intratumoral clonotype presence is unknown without pretreatment biopsies.

CDR3 length equals 15 residues. From germline, CDR1 is SGHAT and CDR2 FQNNGV. Trimming took off 6 bases at V and 4 bases at J, with 18 bases between the two ends. Time point noted: blood 4 weeks post-SBRT, at nephrectomy. As to treatment: 15 Gy SBRT to primary tumor, nephrectomy 4 weeks later. The patient's renal cell carcinoma had clear cell pathology. Assay: immunoSEQ multiplex PCR; the TCRdb copy retains only in-frame clones and omits some. The sample records roughly 90,000 clones, around four fifths being singletons. This receptor was obtained from a man aged 45-65 years with renal cell carcinoma. This chain joins TRBV11-2 and TRBJ1-1; tentatively, D is TRBD1 (6 bases). Sequencing used blood, obtained from a patient whose treatment included radiotherapy and nephrectomy. For the CDR3, the DNA is TGTGCCAGCAGTTTCGGGAAAAGGGGGACCACTGAAGCTTTCTTT. Protein sequence: CASSFGKRGTTEAFF. The full variable domain, with the rest looked up from reference TRBV11-2 and TRBJ1-1, is EAGVAQSPRYKIIEKRQSVAFWCNPISGHATLYWYQQILGQGPKLLIQFQNNGVVDDSQLPKDRFSAERLKGVDSTLKIQPAKLEDSAVYLCASSFGKRGTTEAFFGQGTRLTVV.